The 3 T cell receptor beta chains below come from one sample, sequenced in a study of cytomegalovirus exposure and HLA in healthy donors. 13 Jbeta primers and 60 Vbeta primers were used for the PCR. The protocol was immunoSEQ multiplex PCR, while the TCRdb copy is restricted to in-frame clones and leaves out a portion. Here the sample spans under 200,000 clones, 81% being singletons. Sequences were obtained from PBMCs. The receptors derive from a man aged 45-65 years in good health and CMV-seronegative.

CDR3 coding DNA: TGCGCCAGCAGCGCCGGGACTAGCTCCACCGGGGAGCTGTTTTTT. Translating gives CASSAGTSSTGELFF. The chain links TRBV5-1 to TRBJ2-2, with 9 bases aligning to TRBD2. Germline trimming cut 4 bases from V and 4 bases from J; bases unmatched to any gene: 5. The germline CDR1 and CDR2 sequences are SGHRS and YFSETQ. The CDR3 contains 15 residues.

The chain's CDR3 is CASSPLYEQYF. CDR3 nucleotide sequence: TGTGCCAGCTCACCCCTCTACGAGCAGTACTTC. The genes are TRBV18 and TRBJ2-7; D remains ambiguous. V was pared by 3 bases and J by 3 bases, with 3 bases between. This CDR3 has 11 amino acids. In germline, CDR1 is KGHSH, CDR2 LQKENI.

This rearrangement joins TRBV2 to TRBJ2-3, with TRBD1 matching over 10 bases. V was pared by 6 bases and J by 4 bases, with 13 bases of the junction left unmatched. Germline lookup yields CDR1 SNHLY and CDR2 FYNNEI. There are 17 residues in the CDR3. In DNA, the CDR3 is TGTGCCAGCAGCAGGACCCCGGGACAGGGGACGGCAGATACGCAGTATTTT. Translating it yields CASSRTPGQGTADTQYF.